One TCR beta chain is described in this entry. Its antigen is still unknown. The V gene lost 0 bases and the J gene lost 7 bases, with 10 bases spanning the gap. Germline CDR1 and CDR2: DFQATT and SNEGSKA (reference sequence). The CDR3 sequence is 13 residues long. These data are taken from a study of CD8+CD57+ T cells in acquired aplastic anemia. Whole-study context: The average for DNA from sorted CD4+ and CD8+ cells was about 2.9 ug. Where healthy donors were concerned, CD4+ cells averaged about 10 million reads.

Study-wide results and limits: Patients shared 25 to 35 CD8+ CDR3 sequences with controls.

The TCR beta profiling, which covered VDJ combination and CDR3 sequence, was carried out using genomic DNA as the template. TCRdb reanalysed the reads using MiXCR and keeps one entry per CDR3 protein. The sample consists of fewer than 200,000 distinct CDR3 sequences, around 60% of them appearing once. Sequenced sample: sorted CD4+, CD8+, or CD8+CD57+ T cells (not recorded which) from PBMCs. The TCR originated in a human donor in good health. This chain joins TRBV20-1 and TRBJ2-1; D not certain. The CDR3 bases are TGCAGTGCTAGAGATAGACTTGGTAATGAGCAGTTCTTC. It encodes CSARDRLGNEQFF.